The subject of this entry is one TCR beta chain. The sample has other DNA sequences that encode this CDR3 too. This specimen comes from a study of cytomegalovirus exposure and HLA in healthy donors. 60 Vbeta and 13 Jbeta primers were used in PCR. Some clones are missing from TCRdb's copy, which holds only in-frame ones; the method was immunoSEQ multiplex PCR. The sample has about 120,000 clones, 70% to 80% seen once. The CDR3 runs to 15 residues. Per germline, CDR1 PRHDT and CDR2 FYEKMQ (reference sequence). V shed 5 bases, J shed 2 bases, and the junction held 9 bases outside the gene matches. The sequence derives from a female donor in good health and CMV-seronegative. Sequences were obtained from PBMCs. The chain recombines TRBV13 with TRBJ2-7; 7 bases fit TRBD2. DNA for the CDR3: TGTGCCAGCAGCCCAGGGCTAGCGGACCCCTACGAGCAGTACTTC. Its protein is CASSPGLADPYEQYF.